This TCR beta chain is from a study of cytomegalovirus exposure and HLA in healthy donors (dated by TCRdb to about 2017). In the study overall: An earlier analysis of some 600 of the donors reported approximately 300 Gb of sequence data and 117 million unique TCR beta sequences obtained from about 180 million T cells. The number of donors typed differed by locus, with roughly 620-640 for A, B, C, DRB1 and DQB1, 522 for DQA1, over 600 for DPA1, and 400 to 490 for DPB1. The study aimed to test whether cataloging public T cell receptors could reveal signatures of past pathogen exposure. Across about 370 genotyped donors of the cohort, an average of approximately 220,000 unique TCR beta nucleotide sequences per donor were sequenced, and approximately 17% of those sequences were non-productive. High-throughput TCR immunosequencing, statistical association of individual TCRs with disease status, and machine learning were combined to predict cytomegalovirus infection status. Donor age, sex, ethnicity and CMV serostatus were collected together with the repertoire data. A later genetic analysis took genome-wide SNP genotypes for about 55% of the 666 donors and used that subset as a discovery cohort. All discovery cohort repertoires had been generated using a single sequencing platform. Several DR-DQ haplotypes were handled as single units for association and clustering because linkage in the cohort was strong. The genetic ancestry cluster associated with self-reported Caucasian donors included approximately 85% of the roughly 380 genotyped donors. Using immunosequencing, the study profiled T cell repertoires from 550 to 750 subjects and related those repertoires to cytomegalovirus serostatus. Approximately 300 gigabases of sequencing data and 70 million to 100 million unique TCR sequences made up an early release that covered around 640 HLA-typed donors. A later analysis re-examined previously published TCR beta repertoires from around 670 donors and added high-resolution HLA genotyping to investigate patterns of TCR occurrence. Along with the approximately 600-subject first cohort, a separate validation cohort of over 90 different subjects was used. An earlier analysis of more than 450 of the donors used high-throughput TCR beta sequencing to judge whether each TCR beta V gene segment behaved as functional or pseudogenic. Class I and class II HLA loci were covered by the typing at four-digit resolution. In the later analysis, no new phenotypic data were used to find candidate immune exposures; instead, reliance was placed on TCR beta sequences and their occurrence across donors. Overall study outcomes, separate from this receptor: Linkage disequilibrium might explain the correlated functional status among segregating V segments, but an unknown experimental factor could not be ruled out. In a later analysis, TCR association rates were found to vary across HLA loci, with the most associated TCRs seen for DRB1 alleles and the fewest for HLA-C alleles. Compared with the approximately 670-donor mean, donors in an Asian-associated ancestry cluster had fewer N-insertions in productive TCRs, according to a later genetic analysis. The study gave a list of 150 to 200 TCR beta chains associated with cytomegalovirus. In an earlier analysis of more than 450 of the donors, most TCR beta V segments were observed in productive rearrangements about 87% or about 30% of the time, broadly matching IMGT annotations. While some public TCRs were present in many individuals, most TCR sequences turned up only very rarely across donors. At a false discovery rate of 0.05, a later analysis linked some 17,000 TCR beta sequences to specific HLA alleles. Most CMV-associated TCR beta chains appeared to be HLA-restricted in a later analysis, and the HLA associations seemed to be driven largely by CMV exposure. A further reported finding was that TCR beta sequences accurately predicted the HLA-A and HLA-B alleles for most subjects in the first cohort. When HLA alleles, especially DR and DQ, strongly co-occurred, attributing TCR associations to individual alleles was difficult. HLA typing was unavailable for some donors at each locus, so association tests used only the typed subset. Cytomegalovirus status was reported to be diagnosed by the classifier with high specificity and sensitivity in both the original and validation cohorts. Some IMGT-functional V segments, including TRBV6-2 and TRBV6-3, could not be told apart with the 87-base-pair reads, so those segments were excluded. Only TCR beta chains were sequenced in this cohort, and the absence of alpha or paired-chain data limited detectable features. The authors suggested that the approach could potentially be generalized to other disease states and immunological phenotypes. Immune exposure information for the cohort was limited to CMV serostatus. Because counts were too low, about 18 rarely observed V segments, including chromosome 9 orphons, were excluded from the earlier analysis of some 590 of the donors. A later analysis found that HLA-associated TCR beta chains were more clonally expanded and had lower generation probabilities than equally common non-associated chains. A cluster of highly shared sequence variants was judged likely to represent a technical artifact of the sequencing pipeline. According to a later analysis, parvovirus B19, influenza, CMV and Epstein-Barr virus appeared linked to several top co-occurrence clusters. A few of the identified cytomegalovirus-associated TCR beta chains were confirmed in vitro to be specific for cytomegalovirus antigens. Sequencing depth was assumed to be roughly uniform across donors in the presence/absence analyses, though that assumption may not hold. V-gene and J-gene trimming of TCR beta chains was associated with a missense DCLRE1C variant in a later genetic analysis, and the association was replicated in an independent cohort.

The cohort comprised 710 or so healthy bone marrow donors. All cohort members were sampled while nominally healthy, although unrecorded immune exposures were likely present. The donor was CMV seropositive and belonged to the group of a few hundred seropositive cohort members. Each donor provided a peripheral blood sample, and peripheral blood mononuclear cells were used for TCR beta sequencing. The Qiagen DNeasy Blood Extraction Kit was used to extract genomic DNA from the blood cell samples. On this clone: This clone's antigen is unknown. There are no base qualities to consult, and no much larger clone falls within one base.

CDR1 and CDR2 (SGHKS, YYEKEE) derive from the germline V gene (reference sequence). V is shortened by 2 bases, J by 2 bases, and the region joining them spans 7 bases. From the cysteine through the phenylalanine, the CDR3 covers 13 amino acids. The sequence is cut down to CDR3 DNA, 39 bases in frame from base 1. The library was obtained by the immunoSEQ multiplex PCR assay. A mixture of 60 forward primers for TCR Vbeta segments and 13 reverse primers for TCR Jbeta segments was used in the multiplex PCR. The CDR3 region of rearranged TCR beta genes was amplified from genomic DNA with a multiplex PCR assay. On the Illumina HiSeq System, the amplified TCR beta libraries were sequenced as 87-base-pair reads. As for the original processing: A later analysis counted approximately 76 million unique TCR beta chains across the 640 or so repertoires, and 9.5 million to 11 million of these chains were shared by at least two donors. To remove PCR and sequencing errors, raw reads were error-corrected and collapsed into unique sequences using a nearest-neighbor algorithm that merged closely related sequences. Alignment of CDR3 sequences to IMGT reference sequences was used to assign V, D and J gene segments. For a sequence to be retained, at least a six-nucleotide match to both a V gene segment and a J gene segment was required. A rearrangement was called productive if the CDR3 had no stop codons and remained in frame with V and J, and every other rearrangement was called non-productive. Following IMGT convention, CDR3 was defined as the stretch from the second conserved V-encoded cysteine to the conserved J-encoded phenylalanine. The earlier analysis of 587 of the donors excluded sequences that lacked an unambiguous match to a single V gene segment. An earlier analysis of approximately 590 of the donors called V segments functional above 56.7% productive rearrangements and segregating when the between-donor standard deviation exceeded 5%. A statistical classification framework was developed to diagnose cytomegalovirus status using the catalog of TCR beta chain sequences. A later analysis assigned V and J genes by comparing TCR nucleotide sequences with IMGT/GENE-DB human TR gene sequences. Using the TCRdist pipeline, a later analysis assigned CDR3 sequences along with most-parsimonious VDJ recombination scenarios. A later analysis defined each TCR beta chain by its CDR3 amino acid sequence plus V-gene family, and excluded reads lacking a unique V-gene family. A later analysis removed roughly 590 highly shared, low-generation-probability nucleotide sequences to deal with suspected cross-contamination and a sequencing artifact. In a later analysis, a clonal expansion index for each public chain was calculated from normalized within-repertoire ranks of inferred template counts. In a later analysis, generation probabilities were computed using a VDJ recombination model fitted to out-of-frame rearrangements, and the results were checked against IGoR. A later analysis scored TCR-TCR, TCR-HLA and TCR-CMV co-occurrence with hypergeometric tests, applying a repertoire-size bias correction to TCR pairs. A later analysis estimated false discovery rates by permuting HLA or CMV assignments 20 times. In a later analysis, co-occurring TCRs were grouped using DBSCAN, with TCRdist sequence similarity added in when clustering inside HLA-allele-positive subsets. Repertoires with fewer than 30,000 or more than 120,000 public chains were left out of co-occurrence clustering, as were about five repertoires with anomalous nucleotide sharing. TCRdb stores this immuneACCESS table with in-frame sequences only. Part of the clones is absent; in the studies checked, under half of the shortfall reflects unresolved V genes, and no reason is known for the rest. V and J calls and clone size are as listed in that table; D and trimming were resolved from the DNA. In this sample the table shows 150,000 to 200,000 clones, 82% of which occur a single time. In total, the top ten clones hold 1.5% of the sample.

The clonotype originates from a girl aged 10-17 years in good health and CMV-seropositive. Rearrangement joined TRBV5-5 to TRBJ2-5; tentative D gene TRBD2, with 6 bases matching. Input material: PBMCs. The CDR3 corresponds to CASSFGRQETQYF. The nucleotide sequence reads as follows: TGTGCCAGCAGCTTCGGGAGACAAGAGACCCAGTACTTC.